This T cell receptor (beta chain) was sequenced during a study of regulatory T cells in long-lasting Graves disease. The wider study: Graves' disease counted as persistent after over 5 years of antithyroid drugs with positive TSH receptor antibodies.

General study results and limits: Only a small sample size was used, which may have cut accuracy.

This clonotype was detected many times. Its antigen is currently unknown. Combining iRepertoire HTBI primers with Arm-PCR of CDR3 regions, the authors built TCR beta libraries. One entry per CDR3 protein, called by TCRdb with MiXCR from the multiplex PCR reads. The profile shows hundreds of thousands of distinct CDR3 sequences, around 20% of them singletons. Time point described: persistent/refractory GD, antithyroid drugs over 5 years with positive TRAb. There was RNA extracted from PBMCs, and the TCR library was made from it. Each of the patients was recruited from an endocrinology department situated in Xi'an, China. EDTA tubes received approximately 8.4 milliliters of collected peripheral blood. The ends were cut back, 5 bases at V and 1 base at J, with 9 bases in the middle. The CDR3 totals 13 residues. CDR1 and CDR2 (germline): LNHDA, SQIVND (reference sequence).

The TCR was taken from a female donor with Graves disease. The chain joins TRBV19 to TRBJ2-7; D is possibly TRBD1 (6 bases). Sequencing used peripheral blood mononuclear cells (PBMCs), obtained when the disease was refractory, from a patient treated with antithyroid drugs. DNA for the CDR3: TGTGCCAGTAGTGCCGGACAGTCCTACGAGCAGTACTTC. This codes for CASSAGQSYEQYF.